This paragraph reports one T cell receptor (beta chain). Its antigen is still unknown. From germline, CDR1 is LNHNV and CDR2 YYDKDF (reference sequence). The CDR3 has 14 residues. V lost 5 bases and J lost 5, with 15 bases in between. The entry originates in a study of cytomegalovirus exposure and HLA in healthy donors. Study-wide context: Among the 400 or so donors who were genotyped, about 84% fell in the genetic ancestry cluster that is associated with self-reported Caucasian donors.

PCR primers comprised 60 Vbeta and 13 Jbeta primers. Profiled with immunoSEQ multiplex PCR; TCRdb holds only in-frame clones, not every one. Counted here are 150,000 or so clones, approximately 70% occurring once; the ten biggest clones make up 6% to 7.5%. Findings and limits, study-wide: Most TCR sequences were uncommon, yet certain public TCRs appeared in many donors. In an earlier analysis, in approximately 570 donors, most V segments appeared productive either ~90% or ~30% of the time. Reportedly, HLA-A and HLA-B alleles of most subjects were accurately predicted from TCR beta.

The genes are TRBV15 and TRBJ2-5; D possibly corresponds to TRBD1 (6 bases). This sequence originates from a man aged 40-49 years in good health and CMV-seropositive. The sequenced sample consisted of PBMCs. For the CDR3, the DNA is TGTGCCACCAGCTCAGGGGCGGCGATGGAGACCCAGTACTTC. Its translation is CATSSGAAMETQYF. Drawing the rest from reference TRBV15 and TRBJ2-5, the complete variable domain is DAMVIQNPRYQVTQFGKPVTLSCSQTLNHNVMYWYQQKSSQAPKLLFHYYDKDFNNEADTPDNFQSRRPNTSFCFLDIRSPGLGDTAMYLCATSSGAAMETQYFGPGTRLLVL.